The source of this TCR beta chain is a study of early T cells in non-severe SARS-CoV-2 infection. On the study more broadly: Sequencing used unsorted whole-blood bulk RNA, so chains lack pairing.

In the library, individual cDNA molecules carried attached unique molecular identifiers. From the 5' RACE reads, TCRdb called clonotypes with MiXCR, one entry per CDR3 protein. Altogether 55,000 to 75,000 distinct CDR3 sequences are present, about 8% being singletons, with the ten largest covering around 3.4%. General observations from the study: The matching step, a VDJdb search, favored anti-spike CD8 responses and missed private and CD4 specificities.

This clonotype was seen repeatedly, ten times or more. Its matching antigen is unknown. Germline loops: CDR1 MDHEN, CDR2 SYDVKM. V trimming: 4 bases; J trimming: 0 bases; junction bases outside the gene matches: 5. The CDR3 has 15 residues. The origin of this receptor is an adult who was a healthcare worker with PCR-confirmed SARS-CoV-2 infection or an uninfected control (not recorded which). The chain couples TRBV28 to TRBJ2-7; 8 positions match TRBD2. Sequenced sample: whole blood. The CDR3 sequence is CASSSYSGISYEQYF. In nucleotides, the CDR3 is TGTGCCAGCAGTTCCTATAGCGGGATCTCCTACGAGCAGTACTTC.